This T cell receptor beta chain was sequenced for a study of blood T cells in healthy people across ages. Germline CDR1 MDHEN, CDR2 SYDVKM. The CDR3 consists of 16 residues. Trimming removed 6 bases at V and 0 bases at J, with 15 bases between. Regarding this clonotype: Its matching antigen is unknown.

Sample-barcoded 5' priming and a J-beta primer mix drove a second PCR of 7 to 11 cycles. Each cDNA molecule, via a template-switch adaptor with 12 random nucleotides, was tagged. From the 5' RACE reads, TCRdb called clonotypes with MiXCR, one entry per CDR3 protein. The sample yields about a million distinct CDR3 sequences, about 48% seen once. Points from the study as a whole: Total diversity from one million sequenced T cells was likely underestimated.

This receptor was obtained from a man between 25 and 39 years old in good health. Sequenced sample: blood. V is TRBV28 and J is TRBJ2-4, with D possibly matching TRBD2 (6 bases). CDR3 bases: TGTGCCAGCAGCCGGAGCGGAGGGCTAGCCAAAAACATTCAGTACTTC. It yields the protein CASSRSGGLAKNIQYF.